The next 25 T cell receptor beta chains were all read from a single sample in a study of blood T cell repertoires in COVID-19. The protocol was immunoSEQ multiplex PCR, while the TCRdb copy is restricted to in-frame clones and leaves out a portion. This sample carries roughly 280,000 clones, 80% to 90% of them seen once, and the ten largest clones take 2% to 3%. Sequencing was carried out using PBMCs or T cells enriched from blood (not recorded which). The source of these receptors is a woman between 18 and 30 years old who had recovered from COVID-19.

This clone showed up just once. V gene TRBV5-1 combines with J gene TRBJ1-2; 8 bases agree with TRBD1. V lost 6 bases, J lost 1 base, and 5 bases stayed unmatched. This CDR3 comprises 14 residues. Germline V gene data show CDR1 as SGHRS and CDR2 as YFSETQ. The CDR3 DNA reads TGCGCCAGCAAGCGGGACAGGAATAACTATGGCTACACCTTC. Amino acid sequence: CASKRDRNNYGYTF. Supplemented by reference TRBV5-1 and TRBJ1-2, the full variable domain reads KAGVTQTPRYLIKTRGQQVTLSCSPISGHRSVSWYQQTPGQGLQFLFEYFSETQRNKGNFPGRFSGRQFSNSRSEMNVSTLELGDSALYLCASKRDRNNYGYTFGSGTRLTVV.

The chain joins TRBV5-4 to TRBJ1-1; weak D call: TRBD1 (5 bases). Germline V gene lookup returns CDR1 SGHNT and CDR2 YYREEE (reference sequence). V lost 3 bases and J lost 0, with 12 bases in between. CDR3 size: 15 residues. The CDR3 region is CASSSDLRVNTEAFF. CDR3 nucleotide sequence: TGTGCCAGCAGCTCTGACCTCAGGGTGAACACTGAAGCTTTCTTT.

The chain employs TRBV2 and TRBJ2-7; 9 nucleotides match TRBD1. The germline gives CDR1 SNHLY, CDR2 FYNNEI. This CDR3 has 15 residues. The V and J ends lost 10 bases and 0 bases, in that order; junction bases with no gene match: 10. CDR3 DNA sequence: TGTGCCACCCCCCGACAGGGGGAAACCTCCTACGAGCAGTACTTC. It specifies CATPRQGETSYEQYF.

The rearrangement links TRBV9 to TRBJ2-1; the D gene is possibly TRBD1 (5 bases). Germline assignment: CDR1 SGDLS and CDR2 YYNGEE. V was shortened by 3 bases and J by 0 bases, with 13 bases between the two germline ends. CDR3 length: 16 residues. CDR3 in DNA: TGTGCCAGCAGCGGGCCTCAGGGCCTCTCCTACAATGAGCAGTTCTTC. Translated, it gives CASSGPQGLSYNEQFF.

The rearrangement joins TRBV12-3 or TRBV12-4 to TRBJ1-6, with 7 positions matching TRBD1. J lost 6 bases, V lost 11 bases, and 7 bases had no gene match. CDR3 length: 13 amino acids. CDR3 nucleotide sequence: TGTGCCGGAAGACAGGGCCCTAATTCACCCCTCCACTTT. Protein sequence: CAGRQGPNSPLHF.

This clone appeared a few times. The V gene is TRBV6-4, the J gene TRBJ1-6; a possible D gene is TRBD1 (5 bases). Trimming removed 0 bases at V and 7 bases at J, with 7 bases between. CDR3 size: 14 residues. Per germline, CDR1 MRHNA and CDR2 SNTAGT. CDR3 DNA sequence: TGTGCCAGCAGTGACTCGCCAGGGAATTCACCCCTCCACTTT. Protein product: CASSDSPGNSPLHF.

The chain recombines TRBV7-9 with TRBJ1-2, with a weak D call TRBD1 (6 bases). Per the germline V gene, CDR1 is SEHNR and CDR2 is FQNEAQ (reference sequence). V was pared by 5 bases and J by 8 bases, with 12 bases between. The CDR3 has 12 amino acids. The CDR3 coding sequence is TGTGCCAGCAGCCTGGGGGCTAGGGGCTACACCTTC. It is translated as CASSLGARGYTF.

The CDR3 sequence: CASSLDRTRRSYNEQFF. The CDR3 DNA reads as TGTGCCAGCAGCTTAGATCGCACCCGCAGGTCCTACAATGAGCAGTTCTTC. This sequence joins TRBV11-3 and TRBJ2-1; D call uncertain. From germline, CDR1 is SGHNT and CDR2 YENEEA. Trimming shortened V by 0 bases and J by 1 base, and 13 bases separated the two germline ends. CDR3 size: 17 residues. Based on the CDR3 plus reference TRBV11-3 and TRBJ2-1, the full variable domain is EAGVVQSPRYKIIEKKQPVAFWCNPISGHNTLYWYLQNLGQGPELLIRYENEEAVDDSQLPKDRFSAERLKGVDSTLKIQPAELGDSAVYLCASSLDRTRRSYNEQFFGPGTRLTVL.

The rearrangement links TRBV18 to TRBJ1-4; no firm D call. With 3 bases removed from V and 4 bases from J, the gap between germline ends came to 9 bases. This CDR3 spans 14 amino acids. Germline CDR1 is KGHSH and CDR2 is LQKENI. CDR3: CASSPPKNNEKLFF. CDR3 bases: TGTGCCAGCTCACCCCCTAAGAATAATGAAAAACTGTTTTTT.

The genes are TRBV7-9 and TRBJ1-1; D might be TRBD1 (6 bases). Germline V gene lookup returns CDR1 SEHNR and CDR2 FQNEAQ (reference sequence). V lost 3 bases and J lost 1, with 15 bases in between. This CDR3 is built from 16 residues. The CDR3 DNA sequence: TGTGCCAGCAGCTTCGAGTTTTGGGACAAGAACACTGAAGCTTTCTTT. Its translation: CASSFEFWDKNTEAFF.

The chain uses TRBV9 and TRBJ2-5; possibly TRBD2 for D (5 bases). The length of the CDR3 is 13 residues. Germline CDR1 is SGDLS and CDR2 is YYNGEE. V dropped 0 bases and J dropped 7 bases, with 10 bases sitting between them. This CDR3 reads CASSVDGIATQYF. DNA of the CDR3: TGTGCCAGCAGCGTAGACGGGATAGCGACCCAGTACTTC.

In DNA, the CDR3 is TGTGCCAGCAGCCACGCCCGGACAGGGGACGAGCAGTACTTC. It translates to CASSHARTGDEQYF. This chain links TRBV14 with TRBJ2-7; 9 nucleotides match TRBD1. The CDR3 extends over 14 amino acids. Unmatched junction bases numbered 5, after V lost 3 bases and J lost 5 bases. Germline V CDR1 and CDR2: SGHDN, FVKESK.

This clone turned up a few times. The chain couples TRBV5-1 to TRBJ1-1; maybe TRBD1 (6 bases). CDR3 length equals 15 residues. The V gene lost 4 bases and the J gene lost 4 bases, with 17 bases spanning the gap. Germline V gene sequence: CDR1 SGHRS, CDR2 YFSETQ. CDR3 in DNA: TGCGCCAGCAGCAAATTGACAGGATCGGCCACTGAAGCTTTCTTT. This codes for CASSKLTGSATEAFF.

The chain combines TRBV10-1 with TRBJ1-2, with 10 positions matching TRBD1. Germline CDR1 WNHNN, CDR2 SYGVQD (reference sequence). V shed 6 bases and J 5 bases; nucleotides not matched to a gene: 3. This CDR3 comprises 13 residues. This CDR3 reads CASSAGQGYGYTF. Written as DNA, the CDR3 is TGCGCCAGCAGCGCGGGACAGGGGTATGGCTACACCTTC.

The V and J genes are TRBV19 and TRBJ1-1, with 11 positions matching TRBD1. The CDR3 is 15 residues long. From germline, CDR1 is LNHDA and CDR2 SQIVND (reference sequence). The V and J ends lost 5 bases and 2 bases, in that order; junction bases with no gene match: 4. The CDR3 sequence: CASSPRTGGNTEAFF. CDR3 nucleotide sequence: TGTGCCAGTAGTCCGAGGACAGGGGGCAACACTGAAGCTTTCTTT. The variable domain in full, with the rest retrieved from reference TRBV19 and TRBJ1-1, is DGGITQSPKYLFRKEGQNVTLSCEQNLNHDAMYWYRQDPGQGLRLIYYSQIVNDFQKGDIAEGYSVSREKKESFPLTVTSAQKNPTAFYLCASSPRTGGNTEAFFGQGTRLTVV.

The rearrangement joins TRBV12-3 or TRBV12-4 to TRBJ1-1, with 7 nucleotides matching TRBD1. The CDR3 runs 13 residues. V was pared by 6 bases and J by 5 bases, with 6 bases of the junction left unmatched. The CDR3 DNA is TGTGCCAGCAGCTTGACAGGGCTAACTGAAGCTTTCTTT. It is translated as CASSLTGLTEAFF.

V is TRBV11-2 and J is TRBJ2-7; TRBD1 is a possible D gene (6 bases). CDR1 is SGHAT, CDR2 FQNNGV, per germline. Trimming cost V 1 base and J 4 bases, with 8 bases left between them. CDR3 length: 13 amino acids. Here the CDR3 DNA reads TGTGCCAGCAGCTTAGGGGACAAATACGAGCAGTACTTC. Translated: CASSLGDKYEQYF.

The V and J genes are TRBV27 and TRBJ1-3; TRBD1 matches 7 bases. Trimming cost V 10 bases and J 0 bases; bases outside gene matches: 3. The CDR3 totals 13 residues. Germline V CDR1 and CDR2: MNHEY, SMNVEV (reference sequence). In DNA, the CDR3 is TGTGCCACCAGGGGGAGCTCTGGAAACACCATATATTTT. Residues: CATRGSSGNTIYF.

This chain joins TRBV7-8 and TRBJ2-7; 8 bases are shared with TRBD2. Germline V gene sequence: CDR1 SGHVS, CDR2 FQNEAQ. Germline trimming cut 7 bases from V and 3 bases from J; bases unmatched to any gene: 8. The CDR3 spans 14 residues. The CDR3 DNA is TGTGCCAGCAATGTGGGCGGGGGGTTCTACGAGCAGTACTTC. Its protein product is CASNVGGGFYEQYF. The full variable domain, rest sourced from reference TRBV7-8 and TRBJ2-7, is GAGVSQSPRYKVAKRGQDVALRCDPISGHVSLFWYQQALGQGPEFLTYFQNEAQLDKSGLPSDRFFAERPEGSVSTLKIQRTQQEDSAVYLCASNVGGGFYEQYFGPGTRLTVT.

This chain connects TRBV7-9 to TRBJ2-3; TRBD2 agrees at 8 bases. Germline V gene lookup returns CDR1 SEHNR and CDR2 FQNEAQ (reference sequence). Trimming removed 5 bases from V and 1 base from J; junction bases left unmatched: 8. CDR3 length: 16 residues. CDR3 nucleotide sequence: TGTGCCAGCAGCCTCGACCAACTAGCGGGCACAGATACGCAGTATTTT. Translation: CASSLDQLAGTDTQYF.

V usage is TRBV9 and J usage is TRBJ2-2; 12 positions agree with TRBD2. With V trimmed by 4 bases and J by 5 bases, 9 bases remained unmatched. Per germline, CDR1 SGDLS and CDR2 YYNGEE. The CDR3 totals 17 residues. CDR3 residues: CASSLTTSGGNTGELFF. The CDR3 coding sequence is TGTGCCAGCAGCTTAACGACTAGCGGGGGAAATACCGGGGAGCTGTTTTTT. Full variable domain (rest looked up from reference TRBV9 and TRBJ2-2): DSGVTQTPKHLITATGQRVTLRCSPRSGDLSVYWYQQSLDQGLQFLIQYYNGEERAKGNILERFSAQQFPDLHSELNLSSLELGDSALYFCASSLTTSGGNTGELFFGEGSRLTVL.

This clone showed up just once. The rearrangement links TRBV5-6 to TRBJ2-7, with 10 positions matching TRBD1. Germline lookup yields CDR1 SGHDT and CDR2 YYEEEE. The CDR3 has 13 amino acids. V lost 6 bases to trimming and J lost 7 bases; unmatched junction nucleotides: 7. The CDR3 nucleotides are TGTGCCAGCACCACCGGACAGGGGGTTGAGCAGTACTTC. Its translation is CASTTGQGVEQYF. Together with reference TRBV5-6 and TRBJ2-7, the CDR3 gives the full variable domain: DAGVTQSPTHLIKTRGQQVTLRCSPKSGHDTVSWYQQALGQGPQFIFQYYEEEERQRGNFPDRFSGHQFPNYSSELNVNALLLGDSALYLCASTTGQGVEQYFGPGTRLTVT.

This clone was counted only a few times. The chain employs TRBV7-6 and TRBJ1-1; possibly TRBD1 for D (5 bases). The CDR3 contains 15 residues. Germline V CDR1 and CDR2: SGHVS, FNYEAQ. V lost 8 bases and J 5 bases, leaving 21 bases between the germline ends. DNA for the CDR3: TGTGCCAGCGGCCCTATTAGGGGCGGTGGGACTGAAGCTTTCTTT. Residues: CASGPIRGGGTEAFF.

The chain uses TRBV5-4 and TRBJ1-3, with 12 bases matching TRBD1. The CDR3 spans 16 residues. Germline V CDR1 and CDR2: SGHNT, YYREEE (reference sequence). With V trimmed by 4 bases and J by 3 bases, 5 bases remained unmatched. In DNA, the CDR3 is TGTGCCAGCAGCGCGGGGACAGGGGGCTATGGAAACACCATATATTTT. Amino acids: CASSAGTGGYGNTIYF.

The chain employs TRBV18 and TRBJ2-4, with 7 bases that match TRBD2. This CDR3 contains 17 residues. J was trimmed by 0 bases and V by 4 bases; bases with no gene match: 9. The germline V gene encodes CDR1 KGHSH and CDR2 LQKENI. The CDR3 here is CASSQGGNPLAKNIQYF. The CDR3 DNA follows: TGTGCCAGCTCACAGGGAGGGAACCCACTAGCCAAAAACATTCAGTACTTC.